One and the same sample provided the 15 T cell receptor beta chains below, sequenced in a study of CXCR3-negative and CXCR3-positive naive CD8 T cells. These TCRs are of unknown antigen specificity. Study-wide points: In CXCR3-positive naive cells, the TRB CDR3s were more hydrophobic than in CXCR3-negative naive cells.

The libraries of TRB cDNA were prepared using 5' RACE with UMI labels. TCRdb reworked the 5' RACE reads into one entry per CDR3 protein, no DNA. The table counts over 100,000 distinct CDR3 sequences; around 0.36% lies in the top ten. The sequencing input was naive CXCR3+ CD8+ T cells from blood. Subset denoted: CD45RO-CCR7+CD27+CD95- naive CD8+ T cells expressing CXCR3 (TNR3+). The receptors were gathered from a human donor in good health. Some clones in this sample may be carry-over from other donors' samples.

V gene TRBV19 combines with J gene TRBJ1-2; no DNA is available, so the TRBD1 call from TCRdb remains unchecked. Germline V gene data show CDR1 as LNHDA and CDR2 as SQIVND (reference sequence). This CDR3 is 13 amino acids long. The CDR3 reads CASSIIEGYGYTF.

V is TRBV7-9 and J is TRBJ1-1. The germline gives CDR1 SEHNR, CDR2 FQNEAQ (reference sequence). CDR3 length: 17 amino acids. The CDR3 reads CASSPDLGRMMNTEAFF.

The CDR3 here is CASSVGAMGTEAFF. The V and J genes are TRBV9 and TRBJ1-1. The length of the CDR3 is 14 residues. Germline loops: CDR1 SGDLS, CDR2 YYNGEE.

The chain uses TRBV20-1 and TRBJ1-6; TCRdb reports TRBD1, a call that lacks DNA to check it against. The CDR3 is 13 amino acids. The V gene's germline CDR1 is DFQATT and CDR2 SNEGSKA (reference sequence). This chain's CDR3 is CSAQGGEGSPLHF.

J is TRBJ2-3 and V is TRBV7-2; TCRdb names TRBD2, which stays unverified in the absence of DNA. Germline V gives CDR1 SGHTA, CDR2 FQGNSA. This CDR3 has 15 amino acids. The CDR3 region is CASSFTLAGGDTQYF.

This chain connects TRBV5-1 to TRBJ1-2; the D gene TCRdb calls, TRBD1, cannot be checked with no DNA. From germline, CDR1 is SGHRS and CDR2 YFSETQ. The CDR3 contains 16 residues. CDR3 loop: CASSLSSDRGIYGYTF.

V usage is TRBV19 and J usage is TRBJ1-2. This CDR3 is 15 amino acids long. CDR1 LNHDA and CDR2 SQIVND come from the germline V gene (reference sequence). CDR3 sequence: CASSTSSGSIYGYTF.

The V call is TRBV14, the J call TRBJ2-7; TCRdb names TRBD1, which stays unverified in the absence of DNA. Germline V lookup: CDR1 SGHDN, CDR2 FVKESK. CDR3 size: 16 residues. The CDR3 is CASSQEWDSNFYEQYF. The full variable domain, with the rest looked up from reference TRBV14 and TRBJ2-7, is EAGVTQFPSHSVIEKGQTVTLRCDPISGHDNLYWYRRVMGKEIKFLLHFVKESKQDESGMPNNRFLAERTGGTYSTLKVQPAELEDSGVYFCASSQEWDSNFYEQYFGPGTRLTVT.

This chain connects TRBV3-1 to TRBJ2-1; checking the TCRdb D call of TRBD1 is not possible without DNA. Germline V gene data show CDR1 as LGHDT and CDR2 as YNNKEL (reference sequence). This CDR3 region has 12 residues. The chain's CDR3 is CASSQDLDNRFF.

V and J are TRBV29-1 and TRBJ1-6; the TRBD1 assignment by TCRdb is unverifiable without DNA. Germline V lookup: CDR1 SQVTM, CDR2 ANQGSEA. The CDR3 contains 14 residues. CDR3 amino acids: CSVGTGNYNSPLHF.

The rearrangement uses TRBV7-9 and TRBJ2-7; absent DNA, TCRdb's TRBD1 call cannot be checked. CDR1 and CDR2 (germline): SEHNR, FQNEAQ (reference sequence). The CDR3 totals 15 residues. This CDR3 is CASSLAWGVGYEQYF.

The chain couples TRBV21-1 to TRBJ2-1; the TRBD1 assignment by TCRdb is unverifiable without DNA. TRBV21-1 is classified as a pseudogene. CDR3 length: 16 residues. The CDR3 protein is CASSKEGDRASNEQFF.

The rearrangement uses TRBV30 and TRBJ2-1. The CDR3 loop spans 11 amino acids. From germline, CDR1 is GTSNPN and CDR2 SVGIG (reference sequence). The CDR3 region is CAWSTGNEQFF.

V and J are TRBV12-3 or TRBV12-4 and TRBJ2-1; the D call from TCRdb, TRBD1, cannot be confirmed without DNA. This CDR3 spans 15 amino acids. CDR3 amino acids: CASSLLRGRSDEQFF.

The V gene is TRBV7-8, the J gene TRBJ2-2; the TCRdb call, TRBD1, lacks DNA for checking. From germline, CDR1 is SGHVS and CDR2 FQNEAQ. The CDR3 contains 17 residues. CDR3 region: CASSLAGMGEITGELFF.